The 8 T cell receptor beta chains listed next were all sequenced from one sample in a study of T cell changes during pregnancy in multiple sclerosis. Assay used: immunoSEQ multiplex PCR; TCRdb lists only in-frame clones, some missing. The table has 60,000 to 70,000 clones, 91% seen once; the top ten hold about 1.5%. Here the sequenced sample was peripheral blood, taken in the second trimester of pregnancy. Every receptor here comes from a female donor with multiple sclerosis, enrolled in a pregnancy study.

The rearrangement links TRBV7-9 to TRBJ1-1; 7 nucleotides align to TRBD1. Unmatched junction bases numbered 2, after V lost 1 base and J lost 0 bases. Germline V gene lookup returns CDR1 SEHNR and CDR2 FQNEAQ (reference sequence). The CDR3 contains 15 residues. The CDR3 sequence: CASSLEQGMNTEAFF. CDR3 DNA: TGTGCCAGCAGCTTAGAACAGGGGATGAACACTGAAGCTTTCTTT.

This chain connects TRBV4-2 to TRBJ2-1; 9 positions agree with TRBD2. CDR1 LGHNA and CDR2 YNFKEQ come from the germline V gene. The CDR3 length is 16 residues. With 1 base clipped from V and 4 bases from J, the junction kept 5 bases outside the gene matches. Written as DNA, the CDR3 is TGTGCCAGCAGCCAAGGCCTTAGCGGGAGTTACAATGAGCAGTTCTTC. Encoded protein: CASSQGLSGSYNEQFF.

The gene calls are TRBV7-8 and TRBJ2-5; the match to TRBD2 covers 10 bases. V shed 1 base and J 4 bases; nucleotides not matched to a gene: 3. Germline V gives CDR1 SGHVS, CDR2 FQNEAQ. This CDR3 has 15 residues. The CDR3 region has the DNA TGTGCCAGCAGCTTAGAGCGGGGGGGCCGAGAGACCCAGTACTTC. It is translated as CASSLERGGRETQYF.

This clone showed up just once. This chain connects TRBV6-5 to TRBJ2-7; TRBD1 aligns across 10 bases. Germline CDR1 reads MNHEY; CDR2 reads SVGAGI. There are 15 residues in the CDR3. Germline trimming cut 6 bases from V and 3 bases from J; bases unmatched to any gene: 8. DNA of the CDR3: TGTGCCAGCAGGTCCGAGGGACAGGGGCGCTACGAGCAGTACTTC. Translation gives CASRSEGQGRYEQYF.

This clone showed up just a few times. The chain joins TRBV11-2 to TRBJ1-2; maybe TRBD1 (6 bases). Germline V gene sequence: CDR1 SGHAT, CDR2 FQNNGV. Trimming took 4 bases from V and 6 from J, leaving 9 bases between them. CDR3 length: 12 residues. The CDR3 region has the DNA TGTGCCAGCAGCTGGGAGGGGGATGGCTACACCTTC. Amino acid sequence: CASSWEGDGYTF.

The J gene is TRBJ2-3, the V gene TRBV9; TRBD2 agrees at 15 bases. V gave up 0 bases and J gave up 3 bases; unmatched junction bases: 8. This CDR3 is built from 19 residues. From germline, CDR1 is SGDLS and CDR2 YYNGEE. The CDR3, as DNA: TGTGCCAGCAGCGTAGTAGGACTAGCGGGGGGGCCGAGGACAGATACGCAGTATTTT. Protein product: CASSVVGLAGGPRTDTQYF.

The J gene is TRBJ2-3, the V gene TRBV9, with TRBD2 as a possible D gene (5 bases). V was trimmed by 7 bases and J by 3 bases, leaving 12 bases between them. This CDR3 has 13 residues. CDR1 is SGDLS and CDR2 is YYNGEE in the germline V gene. The CDR3 is CASEGGRTDTQYF. The CDR3, as DNA: TGTGCCAGCGAGGGCGGCAGGACAGATACGCAGTATTTT. The entire variable domain, with the rest obtained from reference TRBV9 and TRBJ2-3, is as follows: DSGVTQTPKHLITATGQRVTLRCSPRSGDLSVYWYQQSLDQGLQFLIQYYNGEERAKGNILERFSAQQFPDLHSELNLSSLELGDSALYFCASEGGRTDTQYFGPGTRLTVL.

J is TRBJ1-4 and V is TRBV18; TRBD1 agrees at 10 bases. V shed 2 bases, J shed 6 bases, and the junction held 9 bases outside the gene matches. The CDR3 is made up of 17 amino acids. Per the germline V gene, CDR1 is KGHSH and CDR2 is LQKENI. CDR3 nucleotides: TGTGCCAGCTCACCAAGGTCTAGAGGACAGGGGGATGAAAAACTGTTTTTT. Encoded protein: CASSPRSRGQGDEKLFF.